Shown below are 9 T cell receptor beta chains from a single sample sequenced in a study of identical twins. TCRdb called the 5' RACE reads again in MiXCR, with one record for every CDR3 protein. The sample holds about 520,000 distinct CDR3 sequences, approximately 22% seen once. This sample also belongs to another study, concerning T cells expressing NK-cell markers.

The material sequenced was CD4+ T cells sorted from blood. The receptor set was obtained from a woman younger than 35 in good health.

In this sample, this clonotype turned up a few times. The genes are TRBV2 and TRBJ1-2; D is undetermined. V was cut by 3 bases and J by 8 bases, with 16 bases left in between. CDR3 length: 14 amino acids. Germline V gene lookup returns CDR1 SNHLY and CDR2 FYNNEI. The CDR3 spells CASSESAWGAGYTF. As DNA, the CDR3 is TGTGCCAGCAGTGAGTCGGCGTGGGGTGCAGGCTACACCTTC.

The CDR3 protein is CAWSLTGRGYTF. CDR3 nucleotides: TGTGCCTGGAGTTTGACAGGAAGAGGCTACACCTTC. The chain combines TRBV30 with TRBJ1-2; D possibly corresponds to TRBD1 (6 bases). Germline CDR1 reads GTSNPN; CDR2 reads SVGIG (reference sequence). The CDR3 totals 12 residues. V was pared by 2 bases and J by 8 bases, with 12 bases between.

The rearrangement uses TRBV4-2 and TRBJ2-7; 9 nucleotides line up with TRBD1. The CDR3 runs to 14 residues. CDR1 is LGHNA, CDR2 YNFKEQ, per germline. Losses at the gene ends were 3 bases for V and 3 bases for J; bases not matched to a gene: 3. CDR3 loop: CASSQGQGDYEQYF. Here the CDR3 DNA reads TGTGCCAGCAGCCAGGGACAGGGTGACTACGAGCAGTACTTC.

The gene calls are TRBV6-1 and TRBJ2-7; the D is unclear. Germline CDR1 and CDR2: MNHNS and SASEGT. Trimming took 9 bases from V and 0 from J, leaving 12 bases between them. This CDR3 comprises 13 residues. This CDR3 is CASTISSSYEQYF. In DNA form, the CDR3 reads TGTGCCAGTACAATAAGTTCCTCCTACGAGCAGTACTTC.

This rearrangement joins TRBV18 to TRBJ2-1, with 8 bases that match TRBD2. Trimming at V came to 1 base and at J to 3 bases, leaving 2 bases not matched to a gene. Germline V gene data show CDR1 as KGHSH and CDR2 as LQKENI. The CDR3 contains 15 residues. As DNA, the CDR3 is TGTGCCAGCTCACCACTAGCGGGGAACTACAATGAGCAGTTCTTC. Its protein product is CASSPLAGNYNEQFF.

The chain recombines TRBV30 with TRBJ1-1; D not resolved. The germline V and J ends were trimmed by 2 bases and 0 bases, with 10 bases remaining between them. The CDR3 runs to 14 residues. Germline-derived CDR1 and CDR2 are GTSNPN and SVGIG (reference sequence). CDR3 loop: CAWSSLSMNTEAFF. The CDR3 DNA follows: TGTGCCTGGAGTTCCCTTTCCATGAACACTGAAGCTTTCTTT.

The chain uses TRBV6-1 and TRBJ2-7; TRBD1 aligns across 8 bases. Trimming took 8 bases from V and 7 from J; bases not matched to a gene: 7. The germline CDR1 and CDR2 sequences are MNHNS and SASEGT. This CDR3 spans 12 amino acids. The CDR3 spells CASGQGGEEQYF. The DNA for the CDR3 is TGTGCCAGCGGACAGGGCGGTGAGGAGCAGTACTTC.

This clonotype was observed a few times. The J gene is TRBJ2-5, the V gene TRBV2, with D uncertain. The germline V gene encodes CDR1 SNHLY and CDR2 FYNNEI. The CDR3 is 11 amino acids. Trimming took off 8 bases at V and 3 bases at J, with 7 bases between the two ends. The CDR3 reads CASVAEETQYF. The CDR3 DNA is TGTGCCAGCGTAGCTGAAGAGACCCAGTACTTC.

In this sample, this clonotype turned up many times. The rearrangement uses TRBV5-1 and TRBJ2-3, with TRBD1 identical over 8 bases. Trimming cost V 4 bases and J 6 bases; bases outside gene matches: 4. The CDR3 totals 13 residues. Germline loops: CDR1 SGHRS, CDR2 YFSETQ. The CDR3 is CASSTGQGDTQYF. The CDR3, as DNA: TGCGCCAGCAGCACCGGACAGGGCGATACGCAGTATTTT.